Each of the 10 T cell receptor beta chains below was sequenced from the same sample in a study of technical replicates of blood from a handful of donors. Method: immunoSEQ multiplex PCR; TCRdb's copy keeps in-frame clones and lacks some. The sample shows about 73,000 clones, 93% of them seen only once. The specimen was T cells isolated from PBMCs. The receptor source for this set is a human donor in good health.

The genes are TRBV5-1 and TRBJ2-5; 9 bases line up with TRBD2. This CDR3 is built from 17 residues. Germline CDR1 and CDR2: SGHRS and YFSETQ. The ends lost 0 bases at V and 0 bases at J; junction bases unmatched: 6. CDR3 sequence reads: CASSLGLAGEYQETQYF. As DNA, the CDR3 is TGCGCCAGCAGCTTGGGATTAGCGGGAGAGTACCAAGAGACCCAGTACTTC. Variable domain in full (rest from reference TRBV5-1 and TRBJ2-5): KAGVTQTPRYLIKTRGQQVTLSCSPISGHRSVSWYQQTPGQGLQFLFEYFSETQRNKGNFPGRFSGRQFSNSRSEMNVSTLELGDSALYLCASSLGLAGEYQETQYFGPGTRLLVL.

The chain joins TRBV7-9 to TRBJ2-1; 8 bases map to TRBD2. Germline V gene lookup returns CDR1 SEHNR and CDR2 FQNEAQ (reference sequence). V dropped 5 bases and J dropped 8; count of bases not matched to a gene: 14. The CDR3 contains 16 residues. The CDR3 DNA follows: TGTGCCAGCAGCCCCAGGGGCGGGAGGAAGACTGATGAGCAGTTCTTC. Protein sequence: CASSPRGGRKTDEQFF.

CDR3 protein: CASSLGAGGNTDTQYF. The CDR3 DNA is TGTGCCAGCAGCTTAGGTGCGGGGGGGAACACAGATACGCAGTATTTT. The V call is TRBV11-2, the J call TRBJ2-3; 9 nucleotides align to TRBD2. CDR1 is SGHAT and CDR2 is FQNNGV in the germline V gene. After removal of 1 base from V and 2 bases from J, the junction contained 4 bases not matched to a gene. CDR3 length: 16 amino acids.

This sequence joins TRBV10-1 and TRBJ2-7, with D hard to call. This CDR3 region has 13 residues. From germline, CDR1 is WNHNN and CDR2 SYGVQD (reference sequence). V was shortened by 8 bases and J by 6 bases, with 17 bases between the two germline ends. The CDR3 DNA reads as TGCGCCAGCTCATCCGGGTTAGGCCTCGAGCAGTACTTC. Its translation is CASSSGLGLEQYF.

V usage is TRBV15 and J usage is TRBJ2-7, with 9 bases matching TRBD1. This CDR3 spans 16 amino acids. The junction had 6 bases not matched to a gene; V was cut back by 0 bases and J by 3 bases. Germline lookup yields CDR1 LNHNV and CDR2 YYDKDF (reference sequence). CDR3 protein: CATSREKWDRDYEQYF. The CDR3 DNA reads as TGTGCCACCAGCAGAGAAAAATGGGACAGGGACTACGAGCAGTACTTC.

Only a few counts were recorded for this clone. The J gene is TRBJ2-5, the V gene TRBV7-9; 11 nucleotides align to TRBD2. CDR3 size: 15 residues. CDR1 and CDR2 from the germline V gene are SEHNR and FQNEAQ (reference sequence). The V and J ends lost 2 bases and 3 bases, in that order; junction bases with no gene match: 2. The chain's CDR3 is CASSLPGLAEETQYF. Written as DNA, the CDR3 is TGTGCCAGCAGCTTACCGGGACTAGCGGAAGAGACCCAGTACTTC.

The chain couples TRBV28 to TRBJ2-2, with 7 positions matching TRBD2. This CDR3 is 14 amino acids long. V shed 6 bases and J 12 bases; nucleotides not matched to a gene: 13. Germline V gene sequence: CDR1 MDHEN, CDR2 SYDVKM. CDR3 loop: CASSSTTREGQLFF. Written as DNA, the CDR3 is TGTGCCAGCAGCTCGACTACGAGGGAGGGGCAGCTGTTTTTT.

The count of this clone is one. V is TRBV28 and J is TRBJ2-7; D might be TRBD2 (5 bases). Germline V gene data show CDR1 as MDHEN and CDR2 as SYDVKM. The CDR3 contains 15 residues. V was trimmed by 6 bases and J by 2 bases, leaving 17 bases between them. This CDR3 reads CASRYEAGPTYEQYF. The CDR3 DNA is TGTGCCAGCAGGTATGAGGCGGGTCCAACCTACGAGCAGTACTTC.

This rearrangement joins TRBV6-1 to TRBJ1-2; D not certain. The ends were cut back, 4 bases at V and 5 bases at J, with 11 bases in the middle. This CDR3 is built from 13 residues. The germline V gene has CDR1 MNHNS and CDR2 SASEGT. In DNA form, the CDR3 reads TGTGCCAGCAGTGCGGGCTCGGGGTATGGCTACACCTTC. Its protein product is CASSAGSGYGYTF.

This clone was seen a few times. The chain joins TRBV30 to TRBJ1-5; 7 nucleotides match TRBD1. Germline V gene data show CDR1 as GTSNPN and CDR2 as SVGIG (reference sequence). The J segment lost 3 bases and the V segment lost 5 bases, leaving 4 bases of the junction unmatched. The CDR3 covers 13 residues. The CDR3 region has the DNA TGTGCCTGGGACAGGGATCCCAATCAGCCCCAGCATTTT. Translation gives CAWDRDPNQPQHF.